This TCR beta chain originates from a study of blood T cells in healthy people across ages. Isolated PBMCs totaled at least 6 million in each sample. Using a J-beta primer mix together with a sample-barcoded 5' primer, a second PCR was run for about 6 to 11 cycles. MiXCR, applied by TCRdb to the 5' RACE reads, yields one record per CDR3 protein. The sample lists 550,000 to 650,000 distinct CDR3 sequences, 25% to 30% occurring once. This receptor was taken from a woman of 80 years or more in good health. The sequenced material came from blood.

The DNA for the CDR3 is TGTGCCAGCAGCGGGACAGGCTATTCACCCCTCCACTTT. Translation gives CASSGTGYSPLHF. This chain connects TRBV7-9 to TRBJ1-6; 8 nucleotides agree with TRBD1. Looked up from germline, CDR1 is SEHNR and CDR2 is FQNEAQ (reference sequence). V dropped 5 bases and J dropped 8; count of bases not matched to a gene: 2. The length of the CDR3 is 13 residues.